The clone carrying this T cell receptor (beta chain) appeared a few times. How the authors handled the data: Nucleated cell number was recorded as an estimate derived from reference gene primer amplification. Data came from immunoSEQ multiplex PCR; TCRdb stores just in-frame clones and leaves some out. Clonal size and the V and J genes are those of that table, whereas D and trimming came from the DNA. The repertoire includes about 50,000 clones, about 83% of them detected once, and approximately 14% sits in the top ten. The sample belongs to a study of blood T cell repertoires in COVID-19. Study context: Specimens from acute and convalescent COVID-19 originated in the United States, Italy and Spain. From T cells, B-cell-depleted T cells, or PBMCs came the material, which was cDNA or gDNA.

Germline CDR1 and CDR2: SGHAT and FQNNGV. Trimming cost V 3 bases and J 4 bases; bases outside gene matches: 3. The CDR3 spans 15 residues. Input material: peripheral blood. This sequence was found in a human donor in a cohort sampled during active COVID-19. V usage is TRBV11-2 and J usage is TRBJ2-2; TRBD2 aligns across 9 bases. CDR3 coding DNA: TGTGCCAGCAGCTTTGGACTAGCGACCACCGGGGAGCTGTTTTTT. Protein product: CASSFGLATTGELFF. The full variable domain, its missing parts supplied by reference TRBV11-2 and TRBJ2-2, is EAGVAQSPRYKIIEKRQSVAFWCNPISGHATLYWYQQILGQGPKLLIQFQNNGVVDDSQLPKDRFSAERLKGVDSTLKIQPAKLEDSAVYLCASSFGLATTGELFFGEGSRLTVL.